These 32 T cell receptor beta chains were all obtained from the same sample, sequenced in a study of blood T cell repertoires in COVID-19. Method: immunoSEQ multiplex PCR; TCRdb's copy keeps in-frame clones and lacks some. The table has 250,000 to 350,000 clones, 80% to 85% seen once. The sample consisted of peripheral blood. The receptors come from a person aged 65 to 85 with COVID-19, enrolled during active disease.

J is TRBJ1-1 and V is TRBV19; D might be TRBD1 (5 bases). There are 12 residues in the CDR3. V shed 7 bases and J shed 4 bases, with 10 bases lying between them. Germline loops: CDR1 LNHDA, CDR2 SQIVND (reference sequence). The CDR3 bases are TGTGCCAGTATCCCAGGGTTCACTGAAGCTTTCTTT. It codes for CASIPGFTEAFF.

The chain is built from TRBV5-4 and TRBJ2-2, with D tentatively TRBD2 (5 bases). Trimming pared 5 bases from V and 4 bases from J, leaving 6 bases between. The germline CDR1 and CDR2 sequences are SGHNT and YYREEE (reference sequence). CDR3 size: 12 residues. The CDR3 nucleotides read TGTGCCAGCAGGAGCGGCACCGGGGAGCTGTTTTTT. It yields the protein CASRSGTGELFF.

The chain recombines TRBV7-2 with TRBJ2-5; TRBD1 might be the D (7 bases). This CDR3 has 17 residues. The V gene lost 1 base and the J gene lost 5 bases, with 20 bases spanning the gap. Germline-derived CDR1 and CDR2 are SGHTA and FQGNSA. The DNA of the CDR3 is TGTGCCAGCAGCTTAGGAAGTGGAGGGGGCGACAGGGAGACCCAGTACTTC. Protein: CASSLGSGGGDRETQYF.

The V and J genes are TRBV7-3 and TRBJ2-1, with D perhaps matching TRBD2 (6 bases). Germline CDR1 SGHTA, CDR2 FQGTGA. This CDR3 has 15 residues. V gave up 4 bases and J gave up 6 bases, with 16 bases separating them. The CDR3, as DNA: TGTGCCAGCAGCTCCCTAGCGATTCCTAGCAATGAGCAGTTCTTC. Translation gives CASSSLAIPSNEQFF.

The V call is TRBV18, the J call TRBJ1-5; 7 bases match TRBD1. Germline V gene lookup returns CDR1 KGHSH and CDR2 LQKENI. With 3 bases clipped from V and 6 bases from J, the junction kept 14 bases outside the gene matches. This CDR3 has 17 residues. The CDR3 coding sequence is TGTGCCAGCTCACCTCTCGCCGGGACAGAAGGCAGTCAGCCCCAGCATTTT. It specifies CASSPLAGTEGSQPQHF.

The J gene is TRBJ2-1, the V gene TRBV4-1, with 11 bases matching TRBD2. V shed 1 base and J 7 bases; nucleotides not matched to a gene: 3. This CDR3 is 15 amino acids long. CDR1 and CDR2 (germline): MGHRA, YSYEKL. DNA of the CDR3: TGCGCCAGCAGCCAAGTCGGGACTAGCGGTAATGAGCAGTTCTTC. It yields the protein CASSQVGTSGNEQFF.

V usage is TRBV4-1 and J usage is TRBJ2-1; TRBD1 might be the D (5 bases). CDR3 size: 13 residues. Germline CDR1 MGHRA, CDR2 YSYEKL. V shed 4 bases and J shed 9 bases, with 13 bases lying between them. Here the CDR3 reads CASSPSTDSEQFF. The DNA for the CDR3 is TGCGCCAGCAGCCCCTCGACAGACAGTGAGCAGTTCTTC.

This clone was observed a single time. J is TRBJ1-4 and V is TRBV4-3, with no clear D. This CDR3 is 16 amino acids long. From germline, CDR1 is LGHNA and CDR2 YSLEER. V was trimmed by 2 bases and J by 0 bases, leaving 10 bases between them. The CDR3 spells CASSQNRVATNEKLFF. The CDR3 DNA reads TGCGCCAGCAGCCAAAACCGGGTTGCAACTAATGAAAAACTGTTTTTT.

The chain is built from TRBV6-6 and TRBJ1-3; unclear D gene. CDR1 and CDR2 (germline): MNHNY, SVGAGI (reference sequence). The CDR3 sequence is 13 residues long. V lost 8 bases to trimming and J lost 0 bases, with 8 bases between them. The CDR3 DNA is TGTGCCAGCTGGGCCAACTCTGGAAACACCATATATTTT. This sequence encodes CASWANSGNTIYF.

This sequence joins TRBV24-1 and TRBJ2-2; 8 bases map to TRBD1. V lost 8 bases to trimming and J lost 0 bases; unmatched junction nucleotides: 16. CDR1 is KGHDR and CDR2 is SFDVKD in the germline V gene. This CDR3 contains 19 residues. For the CDR3, the DNA is TGTGCCACCATCCTCTTCCGGACAGGGCCCCACTCGAACACCGGGGAGCTGTTTTTT. Amino acids: CATILFRTGPHSNTGELFF.

This clone is a singleton in its sample. V gene TRBV3-1 (or the pseudogene TRBV3-2) combines with J gene TRBJ2-5, with 9 bases lining up with TRBD1. The germline V gene has CDR1 LGHDT and CDR2 YNNKEL (reference sequence). The CDR3 extends over 16 amino acids. J lost 2 bases, V lost 5 bases, and 9 bases had no gene match. The CDR3 bases are TGTGCCAGCAGCGACCGGGACAGGGCGACTCAAGAGACCCAGTACTTC. This encodes CASSDRDRATQETQYF.

The chain combines TRBV15 with TRBJ1-2; 8 bases are a match to TRBD1. The V segment lost 0 bases and the J segment 6 bases; nucleotides outside the gene matches: 0. The CDR3 runs 13 residues. Per germline, CDR1 LNHNV and CDR2 YYDKDF (reference sequence). The DNA for the CDR3 is TGTGCCACCAGCAGAGAGACAGGGGATGGCTACACCTTC. Its translation: CATSRETGDGYTF.

The chain links TRBV4-1 to TRBJ2-7, with D possibly TRBD1 on 5 matching bases. Trimming removed 1 base from V and 6 bases from J, with 16 bases in between. Germline V gives CDR1 MGHRA, CDR2 YSYEKL. The CDR3 covers 15 residues. The CDR3 sequence: CASSQGAGNVAEQYF. The CDR3 bases are TGCGCCAGCAGCCAAGGGGCAGGGAACGTTGCCGAGCAGTACTTC.

The CDR3 protein is CASSPLDRDYGYTF. CDR3 in DNA: TGTGCCAGCAGTCCTTTAGACAGAGACTATGGCTACACCTTC. The rearrangement links TRBV27 to TRBJ1-2; weak D call: TRBD1 (5 bases). Germline lookup yields CDR1 MNHEY and CDR2 SMNVEV (reference sequence). The CDR3 sequence is 14 residues long. Trimming pared 5 bases from V and 3 bases from J, leaving 13 bases between.

CDR3 DNA sequence: TGTGCCAGCAGCCGGGACAGGGGGGATGGTCAGCCCCAGCATTTT. This gives the protein CASSRDRGDGQPQHF. The chain joins TRBV6-5 to TRBJ1-5, with TRBD1 matching over 11 bases. The V gene end was trimmed by 6 bases and the J gene end by 6 bases; junction bases not matched to a gene: 7. The CDR3 has 15 amino acids. Per the germline V gene, CDR1 is MNHEY and CDR2 is SVGAGI.

The chain is built from TRBV2 and TRBJ2-2, with no clear D. The germline V gene encodes CDR1 SNHLY and CDR2 FYNNEI. This CDR3 region has 13 residues. Trimming shortened V by 5 bases and J by 5 bases, and 9 bases separated the two germline ends. CDR3 amino acids: CASSLRATGELFF. The CDR3, as DNA: TGTGCCAGCAGTCTACGAGCAACCGGGGAGCTGTTTTTT.

The chain links TRBV27 to TRBJ2-2; 8 bases match TRBD2. The CDR3 length is 15 residues. V was clipped by 1 base and J by 6 bases; unmatched bases: 4. Germline V gene data show CDR1 as MNHEY and CDR2 as SMNVEV (reference sequence). Here the CDR3 DNA reads TGTGCCAGCAGTTTATTGGCGGGAGGTTCCGGGGAGCTGTTTTTT. Protein: CASSLLAGGSGELFF.

This clone was seen only a few times. V is TRBV5-1 and J is TRBJ1-1; 9 bases map to TRBD1. This CDR3 is built from 13 residues. V was pared by 5 bases and J by 9 bases, with 8 bases of the junction left unmatched. CDR1 is SGHRS, CDR2 YFSETQ, per germline. CDR3 coding DNA: TGCGCCAGCAGTCCCCAGGACAGGGGAAAAGCTTTCTTT. Translation: CASSPQDRGKAFF.

The chain recombines TRBV28 with TRBJ2-7; TRBD2 is a possible D gene (6 bases). The V gene lost 6 bases and the J gene lost 2 bases, with 17 bases spanning the gap. Looked up from germline, CDR1 is MDHEN and CDR2 is SYDVKM. The CDR3 runs to 15 residues. CDR3 DNA: TGTGCCAGCAGCTATCAGACTACGGGGGCCTACGAGCAGTACTTC. Residues: CASSYQTTGAYEQYF.

The V gene is TRBV5-1, the J gene TRBJ1-3; 9 bases are shared with TRBD1. J lost 4 bases, V lost 4 bases, and 12 bases had no gene match. Germline loops: CDR1 SGHRS, CDR2 YFSETQ. The CDR3 consists of 17 residues. This chain's CDR3 is CASSALQGAGSGNTIYF. The CDR3 nucleotides are TGCGCCAGCAGCGCACTACAGGGGGCCGGTTCCGGAAACACCATATATTTT.

The chain employs TRBV27 and TRBJ2-3, with D possibly being TRBD2 (6 bases). CDR3 length: 14 residues. Germline assignment: CDR1 MNHEY and CDR2 SMNVEV (reference sequence). Trimming removed 3 bases at V and 3 bases at J, with 10 bases between. As DNA, the CDR3 is TGTGCCAGCAGTTTGGTAGCGGAGACAGATACGCAGTATTTT. Protein: CASSLVAETDTQYF.

The chain couples TRBV7-8 to TRBJ1-5, with D possibly being TRBD1 (5 bases). This CDR3 comprises 18 residues. The V gene lost 4 bases and the J gene lost 0 bases, with 19 bases spanning the gap. Germline lookup yields CDR1 SGHVS and CDR2 FQNEAQ. The CDR3 DNA reads as TGTGCCAGCAGCTCACTCAGGTTGGGGCTTTTTAGCAATCAGCCCCAGCATTTT. This codes for CASSSLRLGLFSNQPQHF.

The chain has TRBV29-1 and TRBJ1-2, with 12 bases aligning to TRBD1. The length of the CDR3 is 16 residues. CDR1 is SQVTM, CDR2 ANQGSEA, per germline. The V segment lost 5 bases and the J segment 4 bases; nucleotides outside the gene matches: 11. Written as DNA, the CDR3 is TGCAGCGTTCGCGGGACAGGGGGCGGACCTTCCTATGGCTACACCTTC. Translated, it gives CSVRGTGGGPSYGYTF.

The J gene is TRBJ2-7, the V gene TRBV6-1; the match to TRBD2 covers 12 bases. V was pared by 2 bases and J by 7 bases, with 9 bases of the junction left unmatched. The CDR3 spans 16 residues. Looked up from germline, CDR1 is MNHNS and CDR2 is SASEGT. The DNA of the CDR3 is TGTGCCAGCAGTGAACAAAGGACTAGCGGGACGAGGGAGCAGTACTTC. Translated: CASSEQRTSGTREQYF.

V usage is TRBV30 and J usage is TRBJ2-1; 7 bases match TRBD2. Trimming took 7 bases from V and 5 from J; bases not matched to a gene: 17. Germline CDR1 reads GTSNPN; CDR2 reads SVGIG (reference sequence). The CDR3 runs to 16 residues. Here the CDR3 reads CASRISGAGRHNEQFF. CDR3 sequence (DNA): TGTGCCTCCCGTATCTCGGGAGCGGGGAGACACAATGAGCAGTTCTTC.

This chain uses TRBV5-1 with TRBJ1-1, with D uncertain. From germline, CDR1 is SGHRS and CDR2 YFSETQ. This CDR3 is built from 13 residues. V was pared by 4 bases and J by 8 bases, with 15 bases between. The CDR3 DNA reads as TGCGCCAGCAGCCCCGGGGATGGGTTCGAAGCTTTCTTT. Its translation is CASSPGDGFEAFF.

The chain carries TRBV19 and TRBJ1-3, with 7 bases lining up with TRBD1. This CDR3 spans 16 amino acids. V was clipped by 2 bases and J by 2 bases; unmatched bases: 6. Germline-derived CDR1 and CDR2 are LNHDA and SQIVND (reference sequence). CDR3 coding DNA: TGTGCCAGTAGTATACGTCGGGACAGTCCTGGAAACACCATATATTTT. Translating it yields CASSIRRDSPGNTIYF.

This sequence joins TRBV28 and TRBJ1-6; a weak D match, TRBD1 (5 bases). CDR1 MDHEN and CDR2 SYDVKM come from the germline V gene. V lost 7 bases, J lost 9 bases, and 22 bases lay in between. CDR3 length equals 16 residues. The CDR3 sequence: CASTQPRGGYGSPLHF. The CDR3 nucleotides read TGTGCCAGCACTCAACCACGTGGGGGGTACGGTTCACCCCTCCACTTT.

This chain uses TRBV2 with TRBJ1-2, with D unresolved. CDR3 length: 15 residues. Trimming removed 6 bases from V and 7 bases from J, with 21 bases in between. Germline CDR1 is SNHLY and CDR2 is FYNNEI. The CDR3 region is CASSYPPEGRVGYTF. In nucleotides, the CDR3 is TGTGCCAGCAGCTACCCTCCGGAAGGGCGGGTTGGCTACACCTTC.

Many counts were recorded for this clone. The gene calls are TRBV4-3 and TRBJ1-2; D remains ambiguous. Between the trimmed V and J ends, which lost 2 bases and 8 bases, there was a span of 12 bases. Germline assignment: CDR1 LGHNA and CDR2 YSLEER. This CDR3 spans 13 amino acids. CDR3 region: CASSQSGIRGYTF. The CDR3 DNA sequence: TGCGCCAGCAGCCAATCCGGGATTCGCGGCTACACCTTC.

V is TRBV3-1 (or the pseudogene TRBV3-2) and J is TRBJ2-7, with D perhaps matching TRBD1 (7 bases). V was cut by 0 bases and J by 0 bases, with 15 bases left in between. The CDR3 covers 17 residues. Germline V gives CDR1 LGHDT, CDR2 YNNKEL (reference sequence). The CDR3 coding sequence is TGTGCCAGCAGCCAAGAAGGGGGGACAGCCTACTCCTACGAGCAGTACTTC. This sequence encodes CASSQEGGTAYSYEQYF.

V is TRBV28 and J is TRBJ2-7; 9 positions agree with TRBD1. V lost 5 bases to trimming and J lost 3 bases; unmatched junction nucleotides: 8. The CDR3 contains 15 residues. The germline gives CDR1 MDHEN, CDR2 SYDVKM. The CDR3 sequence: CASSPGTGQYYEQYF. CDR3 nucleotides: TGTGCCAGCAGTCCTGGGACAGGGCAGTACTACGAGCAGTACTTC. Drawing the rest from reference TRBV28 and TRBJ2-7, the complete variable domain is DVKVTQSSRYLVKRTGEKVFLECVQDMDHENMFWYRQDPGLGLRLIYFSYDVKMKEKGDIPEGYSVSREKKERFSLILESASTNQTSMYLCASSPGTGQYYEQYFGPGTRLTVT.